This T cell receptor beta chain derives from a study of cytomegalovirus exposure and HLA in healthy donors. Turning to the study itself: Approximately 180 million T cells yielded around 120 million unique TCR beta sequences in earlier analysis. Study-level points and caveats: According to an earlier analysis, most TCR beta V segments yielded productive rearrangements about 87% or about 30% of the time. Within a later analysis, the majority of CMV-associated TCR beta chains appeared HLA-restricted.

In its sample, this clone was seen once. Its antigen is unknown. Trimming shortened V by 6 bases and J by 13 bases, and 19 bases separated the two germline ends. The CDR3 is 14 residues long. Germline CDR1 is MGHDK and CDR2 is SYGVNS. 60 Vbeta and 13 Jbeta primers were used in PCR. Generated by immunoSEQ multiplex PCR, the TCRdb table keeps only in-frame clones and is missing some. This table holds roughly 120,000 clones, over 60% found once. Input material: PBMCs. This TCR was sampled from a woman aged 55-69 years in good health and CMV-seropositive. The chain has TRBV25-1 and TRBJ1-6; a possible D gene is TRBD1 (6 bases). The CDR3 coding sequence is TGTGCCAGCAGGGCACCCCTGGGGGGGGCTCCCCTCCACTTT. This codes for CASRAPLGGAPLHF.